This T cell receptor beta chain originates from a study of cytomegalovirus exposure and HLA in healthy donors. The study's findings and limits: Rare TCR sequences predominated, though certain public TCRs were found in many donors. According to a later analysis, donors in an Asian-associated ancestry cluster reportedly had fewer N-insertions than the roughly 640-donor mean.

Vbeta (60) and Jbeta (13) primers were used in the PCR. The protocol was immunoSEQ multiplex PCR, while the TCRdb copy is restricted to in-frame clones and leaves out a portion. Of 130,000 or so clones listed, roughly 78% were seen once; the top ten hold over 4%. Concerning this clone: Its target is not known.

Healthy bone marrow donors formed the donor group. The CDR3 contains 13 residues. Per the germline V gene, CDR1 is LNHDA and CDR2 is SQIVND (reference sequence). With V trimmed by 3 bases and J by 11 bases, 9 bases remained unmatched. The sample was PBMCs. This sequence originates from a man aged 50-59 years in good health and CMV-seropositive. The rearrangement uses TRBV19 and TRBJ1-1; 7 bases are shared with TRBD1. The CDR3: CASSITGVREAFF. CDR3 nucleotide sequence: TGTGCCAGTAGTATCACAGGGGTTAGAGAGGCTTTCTTT. The whole variable domain, remainder taken from reference TRBV19 and TRBJ1-1, is DGGITQSPKYLFRKEGQNVTLSCEQNLNHDAMYWYRQDPGQGLRLIYYSQIVNDFQKGDIAEGYSVSREKKESFPLTVTSAQKNPTAFYLCASSITGVREAFFGQGTRLTVV.